This TCR beta chain was documented in a study of metastatic and nonmetastatic thyroid tumors. Study-wide background: It was across blood and tumor or nodule tissue from malignant and benign thyroid patients that repertoires were compared.

None of the patients had undergone any treatment ahead of thyroid surgery. Regarding the study as a whole: Malignant tumors reportedly showed significantly higher TCR beta diversity than benign nodules in both blood and tumor.

This CDR3 has 15 residues. Between the trimmed V and J ends, which lost 5 bases and 2 bases, there was a span of 13 bases. Germline V lookup: CDR1 MNHNS, CDR2 SASEGT. This clone showed up just a few times. Antigen unknown. In the original workflow: The study took CDR3 differences across clinicopathological groups and made a distant-metastasis classifier for papillary thyroid cancer from them. TCRdb reanalyzed the PCR reads via MiXCR. It is TCRdb's table, rather than the study itself, that gives the V and J calls and clone size. The data contain about 13,000 clones, approximately 24% of them singletons.

Sequences were obtained from blood. The receptor was derived from a male donor with papillary thyroid cancer or a benign thyroid nodule (not recorded which). Some clones in this sample may be carry-over from other donors' samples. The chain combines TRBV6-1 with TRBJ1-5, with a possible D match to TRBD1 (6 bases). CDR3 sequence (DNA): TGTGCCAGCAGTCCACAGGGTTTGGGCAATCAGCCCCAGCATTTT. Translated, it gives CASSPQGLGNQPQHF.